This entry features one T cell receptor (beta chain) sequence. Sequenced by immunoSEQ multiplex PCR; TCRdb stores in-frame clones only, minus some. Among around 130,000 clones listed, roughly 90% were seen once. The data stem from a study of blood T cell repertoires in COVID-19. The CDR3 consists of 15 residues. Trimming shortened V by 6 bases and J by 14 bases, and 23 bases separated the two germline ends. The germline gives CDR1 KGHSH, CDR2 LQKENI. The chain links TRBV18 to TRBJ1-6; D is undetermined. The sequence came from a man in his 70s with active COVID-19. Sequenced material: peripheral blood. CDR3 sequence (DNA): TGTGCCAGCTCCACCAGCGGCGGCCTGGCAGGATCCCTCCACTTT. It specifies CASSTSGGLAGSLHF.